The 30 T cell receptor beta chains below were found in one sample sequenced in a study of PD-1 blockade in classical Hodgkin lymphoma. Repertoires were generated with immunoSEQ multiplex PCR, while TCRdb's copy carries only in-frame clones and drops some. This table has roughly 18,000 clones, roughly 75% appearing once. Time point described: cycle 4 day 1 (C4D1), after five to seven weeks of nivolumab. After autologous stem cell transplantation all patients relapsed, and prior brentuximab vedotin exposure differed between cohorts. From thawed PBMCs, CD4+ T cells were purified using magnetic negative selection. The source was CD4+ T cells from blood, collected before the fourth cycle of nivolumab. These receptors all stem from a human donor with classical Hodgkin lymphoma.

The rearrangement uses TRBV2 and TRBJ1-5, with D unresolved. Trimming removed 4 bases from V and 1 base from J, with 11 bases in between. CDR1 is SNHLY, CDR2 FYNNEI, per germline. The CDR3 is made up of 15 amino acids. The CDR3 region is CASSGGGSSNQPQHF. In nucleotides, the CDR3 is TGTGCCAGCAGTGGTGGTGGGAGCAGCAATCAGCCCCAGCATTTT. The variable domain in full, with the rest retrieved from reference TRBV2 and TRBJ1-5, is EPEVTQTPSHQVTQMGQEVILRCVPISNHLYFYWYRQILGQKVEFLVSFYNNEISEKSEIFDDQFSVERPDGSNFTLKIRSTKLEDSAMYFCASSGGGSSNQPQHFGDGTRLSIL.

The chain joins TRBV4-3 to TRBJ2-5, with D possibly being TRBD1 (6 bases). This CDR3 has 13 amino acids. V was pared by 1 base and J by 7 bases, with 10 bases between. Germline V gene data show CDR1 as LGHNA and CDR2 as YSLEER. CDR3 sequence: CASSQVLGGTQYF. The DNA of the CDR3 is TGCGCCAGCAGCCAAGTTCTAGGGGGGACCCAGTACTTC.

A few counts support this clone. J is TRBJ2-6 and V is TRBV7-2, with D perhaps matching TRBD1 or TRBD2 (6 bases each). Trimming left V 4 bases short and J 0 bases short, with 10 bases between. CDR3 size: 16 residues. Germline V gene data show CDR1 as SGHTA and CDR2 as FQGNSA. The CDR3 region has the DNA TGTGCCAGCAGCTCACAGGGACTCTCTGGGGCCAACGTCCTGACTTTC. Translation: CASSSQGLSGANVLTF.

The chain carries TRBV19 and TRBJ1-1; D remains unclear. The CDR3 runs to 12 residues. V shed 8 bases and J shed 0 bases, with 7 bases lying between them. Germline loops: CDR1 LNHDA, CDR2 SQIVND (reference sequence). DNA of the CDR3: TGTGCCAGTTCGAGGATGAACACTGAAGCTTTCTTT. It yields the protein CASSRMNTEAFF.

The chain combines TRBV6-1 with TRBJ2-2; D remains unclear. The V gene's germline CDR1 is MNHNS and CDR2 SASEGT. There are 15 residues in the CDR3. Trimming took off 6 bases at V and 2 bases at J, with 13 bases between the two ends. The CDR3 DNA reads as TGTGCCAGCAGCACGTTACATGGAAACACCGGGGAGCTGTTTTTT. Amino acids: CASSTLHGNTGELFF.

The CDR3: CASRLSGGPGELFF. The CDR3 coding sequence is TGTGCCAGCAGGCTCTCCGGGGGACCCGGGGAGCTGTTTTTT. This sequence joins TRBV28 and TRBJ2-2; possible D gene TRBD2, 6 bases. Germline V CDR1 and CDR2: MDHEN, SYDVKM. Deletions cut 6 bases from V and 6 bases from J, with 14 bases between. The CDR3 is 14 residues long. The complete variable domain, with remaining parts taken from reference TRBV28 and TRBJ2-2, reads DVKVTQSSRYLVKRTGEKVFLECVQDMDHENMFWYRQDPGLGLRLIYFSYDVKMKEKGDIPEGYSVSREKKERFSLILESASTNQTSMYLCASRLSGGPGELFFGEGSRLTVL.

V is TRBV18 and J is TRBJ1-2; TRBD1 matches at 9 bases. Germline values: CDR1 KGHSH, CDR2 LQKENI. V gave up 4 bases and J gave up 2 bases; unmatched junction bases: 5. This CDR3 spans 15 amino acids. The CDR3 spells CASSLSGTGNYGYTF. DNA for the CDR3: TGTGCCAGCTCACTCTCCGGGACAGGGAACTATGGCTACACCTTC.

The rearrangement uses TRBV28 and TRBJ1-2; TRBD1 agrees at 10 bases. V shed 6 bases and J 4 bases; nucleotides not matched to a gene: 2. This CDR3 is built from 13 residues. Per germline, CDR1 MDHEN and CDR2 SYDVKM. CDR3: CASSWDRGYGYTF. The CDR3 DNA sequence: TGTGCCAGCAGCTGGGACAGGGGCTATGGCTACACCTTC.

The V call is TRBV2, the J call TRBJ2-7, with a possible D match to TRBD2 (5 bases). Trimming removed 3 bases from V and 1 base from J, with 7 bases in between. The germline gives CDR1 SNHLY, CDR2 FYNNEI. There are 13 residues in the CDR3. This CDR3 is CASSERTSYEQYV. The CDR3 coding sequence is TGTGCCAGCAGTGAGAGGACTTCCTACGAGCAGTACGTC.

The chain combines TRBV7-2 with TRBJ2-1; D is unclear. The V gene's germline CDR1 is SGHTA and CDR2 FQGNSA. V lost 2 bases to trimming and J lost 7 bases, with 3 bases between them. The CDR3 loop spans 11 amino acids. CDR3 nucleotide sequence: TGTGCCAGCAGCTTATTGAATGAGCAGTTCTTC. This sequence encodes CASSLLNEQFF. The full variable domain, in which reference TRBV7-2 and TRBJ2-1 provide the parts outside the CDR3, is GAGVSQSPSNKVTEKGKDVELRCDPISGHTALYWYRQSLGQGLEFLIYFQGNSAPDKSGLPSDRFSAERTGGSVSTLTIQRTQQEDSAVYLCASSLLNEQFFGPGTRLTVL.

The V and J genes are TRBV6-6 and TRBJ1-3; D might be TRBD1 (6 bases). Per the germline V gene, CDR1 is MNHNY and CDR2 is SVGAGI (reference sequence). The CDR3 is 15 residues long. Trimming pared 2 bases from V and 0 bases from J, leaving 8 bases between. Here the CDR3 reads CASSYEGVSGNTIYF. CDR3 sequence (DNA): TGTGCCAGCAGTTACGAGGGGGTCTCTGGAAACACCATATATTTT.

This sequence joins TRBV4-1 and TRBJ2-2, with D tentatively TRBD2 (6 bases). From germline, CDR1 is MGHRA and CDR2 YSYEKL. The length of the CDR3 is 18 residues. V dropped 4 bases and J dropped 5 bases, with 23 bases sitting between them. As DNA, the CDR3 is TGCGCCAGCAGCCGTACCCCGGGACCACGTGGGGGGACCGGGGAGCTGTTTTTT. Translation: CASSRTPGPRGGTGELFF.

V usage is TRBV20-1 and J usage is TRBJ1-3, with D perhaps TRBD1 (5 bases). The CDR3 loop spans 11 amino acids. With 6 bases removed from V and 10 bases from J, the gap between germline ends came to 13 bases. The germline V gene has CDR1 DFQATT and CDR2 SNEGSKA (reference sequence). The CDR3 spells CSAVQGATIYF. The CDR3 coding sequence is TGCAGTGCAGTTCAGGGAGCTACCATATATTTT.

This clone was seen only a few times. This chain connects TRBV7-8 to TRBJ1-6; possible D gene TRBD1, 5 bases. Germline CDR1 reads SGHVS; CDR2 reads FQNEAQ. This CDR3 has 15 amino acids. V lost 1 base and J lost 10, with 14 bases in between. DNA of the CDR3: TGTGCCAGCAGCTTAGGGGGCGGTGCCATGTCACCCCTCCACTTT. It encodes CASSLGGGAMSPLHF.

The J gene is TRBJ2-7, the V gene TRBV4-1, with 11 nucleotides matching TRBD1. The length of the CDR3 is 17 residues. Trimming cost V 0 bases and J 3 bases; bases outside gene matches: 7. Germline CDR1 MGHRA, CDR2 YSYEKL. CDR3 DNA sequence: TGCGCCAGCAGCCAAGAGAAGACTGGGACAGGGGGCTACGAGCAGTACTTC. Translation gives CASSQEKTGTGGYEQYF.

V usage is TRBV5-1 and J usage is TRBJ1-4; 7 bases match TRBD1. With 5 bases clipped from V and 2 bases from J, the junction kept 6 bases outside the gene matches. Germline V gene data show CDR1 as SGHRS and CDR2 as YFSETQ. The CDR3 is 15 amino acids. The CDR3 region has the DNA TGCGCCAGCAGATACGGGACAGCGACTAATGAAAAACTGTTTTTT. Its protein is CASRYGTATNEKLFF.

The rearrangement joins TRBV11-1 to TRBJ2-7; D gene unclear. The ends were cut back, 2 bases at V and 4 bases at J, with 9 bases in the middle. The germline gives CDR1 SGHAT, CDR2 FQDESV (reference sequence). The CDR3 is 13 amino acids. The CDR3 is CASSLTVNYEQYV. The CDR3, as DNA: TGTGCCAGCAGCTTAACGGTTAATTACGAGCAGTACGTC.

The chain has TRBV10-2 and TRBJ1-1, with D possibly being TRBD1 (5 bases). Germline V CDR1 and CDR2: WSHSY, SAAADI. V was clipped by 7 bases and J by 1 base, with 10 bases between them. There are 13 residues in the CDR3. Written as DNA, the CDR3 is TGCGCCAGCAAACGGGGCTCGAACACTGAAGCTTTCTTT. This sequence encodes CASKRGSNTEAFF.

The CDR3 loop is CASSLGTPGANYGYTF. The CDR3 nucleotides are TGTGCCAGCAGCTTGGGGACCCCAGGAGCTAACTATGGCTACACCTTC. The V and J genes are TRBV5-6 and TRBJ1-2; D gene unclear. The V gene's germline CDR1 is SGHDT and CDR2 YYEEEE. CDR3 length equals 16 residues. Trimming left V 0 bases short and J 0 bases short, with 12 bases between.

The rearrangement joins TRBV5-4 to TRBJ2-2; 12 nucleotides line up with TRBD1. Per the germline V gene, CDR1 is SGHNT and CDR2 is YYREEE (reference sequence). Trimming took 1 base from V and 5 from J; bases not matched to a gene: 3. CDR3 length: 16 residues. DNA for the CDR3: TGTGCCAGCAGCTTGAGGGACAGGGGGCAGACCGGGGAGCTGTTTTTT. This gives the protein CASSLRDRGQTGELFF.

The chain employs TRBV7-1 and TRBJ2-5; maybe TRBD2 (5 bases). TRBV7-1 is placed among ORFs of uncertain function. The CDR3 totals 14 residues. Trimming took off 4 bases at V and 4 bases at J, with 13 bases between the two ends. CDR3 protein: CASSLARETETQYF. The CDR3 nucleotides are TGTGCCAGCAGCTTAGCAAGGGAGACAGAGACCCAGTACTTC.

This clone was seen more than once but under ten times. V and J are TRBV5-4 and TRBJ2-6; the D is unclear. V was trimmed by 0 bases and J by 0 bases, leaving 7 bases between them. Looked up from germline, CDR1 is SGHNT and CDR2 is YYREEE (reference sequence). This CDR3 is built from 16 residues. The CDR3 reads CASSLDRPSGANVLTF. The CDR3 region has the DNA TGTGCCAGCAGCTTGGACAGACCCTCTGGGGCCAACGTCCTGACTTTC.

This clone was observed a single time. The chain combines TRBV19 with TRBJ2-5; 11 positions match TRBD1. The CDR3 consists of 13 residues. The germline V gene encodes CDR1 LNHDA and CDR2 SQIVND (reference sequence). V gave up 5 bases and J gave up 8 bases; unmatched junction bases: 4. The CDR3 sequence is CASSGGTGGTQYF. The CDR3 DNA follows: TGTGCCAGTAGTGGTGGGACAGGGGGTACCCAGTACTTC. The full variable domain, its missing parts supplied by reference TRBV19 and TRBJ2-5, is DGGITQSPKYLFRKEGQNVTLSCEQNLNHDAMYWYRQDPGQGLRLIYYSQIVNDFQKGDIAEGYSVSREKKESFPLTVTSAQKNPTAFYLCASSGGTGGTQYFGPGTRLLVL.

The chain carries TRBV5-4 and TRBJ2-1; D remains unclear. The CDR3 has 12 amino acids. CDR1 is SGHNT and CDR2 is YYREEE in the germline V gene (reference sequence). The V end was cut by 0 bases, the J end by 5 bases, with 3 bases between. CDR3 nucleotide sequence: TGTGCCAGCAGCTTGGTAGACAATGAGCAGTTCTTC. This gives the protein CASSLVDNEQFF.

This chain connects TRBV7-8 to TRBJ2-3; 11 bases are a match to TRBD2. With V trimmed by 4 bases and J by 5 bases, 8 bases remained unmatched. The CDR3 is made up of 16 amino acids. The germline CDR1 and CDR2 sequences are SGHVS and FQNEAQ. The CDR3 DNA reads TGTGCCAGCAGCTCTAGCGGGGGGCCAACACGAGATACGCAGTATTTT. Encoded protein: CASSSSGGPTRDTQYF.

The chain employs TRBV18 and TRBJ2-5; D may be TRBD1 or TRBD2 (6 bases each). This CDR3 spans 13 amino acids. Trimming shortened V by 6 bases and J by 5 bases, and 13 bases separated the two germline ends. CDR1 is KGHSH, CDR2 LQKENI, per germline. CDR3 nucleotides: TGTGCCAGCTCGAGGGGGGCCGGTGAGACCCAGTACTTC. This translates into CASSRGAGETQYF.

This chain links TRBV5-1 with TRBJ1-4; TRBD1 is a possible D gene (5 bases). With 2 bases removed from V and 5 bases from J, the gap between germline ends came to 13 bases. This CDR3 region has 15 residues. Germline V gene sequence: CDR1 SGHRS, CDR2 YFSETQ. The CDR3 protein is CASSFAGYSNEKLFF. CDR3 DNA: TGCGCCAGCAGCTTCGCAGGGTACTCGAATGAAAAACTGTTTTTT. Looking up the rest from reference TRBV5-1 and TRBJ1-4 gives the full variable domain: KAGVTQTPRYLIKTRGQQVTLSCSPISGHRSVSWYQQTPGQGLQFLFEYFSETQRNKGNFPGRFSGRQFSNSRSEMNVSTLELGDSALYLCASSFAGYSNEKLFFGSGTQLSVL.

The chain has TRBV27 and TRBJ1-2; D possibly corresponds to TRBD1 (5 bases). This CDR3 comprises 13 residues. With 3 bases removed from V and 3 bases from J, the gap between germline ends came to 8 bases. Germline V gene data show CDR1 as MNHEY and CDR2 as SMNVEV (reference sequence). This chain's CDR3 is CASSFSGYYGYTF. CDR3 bases: TGTGCCAGCAGTTTCTCAGGGTACTATGGCTACACCTTC.

This clone was seen just once. This rearrangement joins TRBV4-1 to TRBJ1-3; no reliable D call. V was shortened by 1 base and J by 0 bases, with 10 bases between the two germline ends. CDR1 and CDR2 (germline): MGHRA, YSYEKL. The CDR3 runs 16 residues. DNA for the CDR3: TGCGCCAGCAGCCAAGGACTGTTAAACTCTGGAAACACCATATATTTT. This encodes CASSQGLLNSGNTIYF.

The CDR3 DNA reads as TGTGCCAGCAGTTCCATGACCCGCCCCTACGAGCAGTACGTC. Translation: CASSSMTRPYEQYV. The chain is built from TRBV28 and TRBJ2-7; D not certain. The CDR3 runs 14 residues. V was cut by 4 bases and J by 2 bases, with 12 bases left in between. The germline gives CDR1 MDHEN, CDR2 SYDVKM.